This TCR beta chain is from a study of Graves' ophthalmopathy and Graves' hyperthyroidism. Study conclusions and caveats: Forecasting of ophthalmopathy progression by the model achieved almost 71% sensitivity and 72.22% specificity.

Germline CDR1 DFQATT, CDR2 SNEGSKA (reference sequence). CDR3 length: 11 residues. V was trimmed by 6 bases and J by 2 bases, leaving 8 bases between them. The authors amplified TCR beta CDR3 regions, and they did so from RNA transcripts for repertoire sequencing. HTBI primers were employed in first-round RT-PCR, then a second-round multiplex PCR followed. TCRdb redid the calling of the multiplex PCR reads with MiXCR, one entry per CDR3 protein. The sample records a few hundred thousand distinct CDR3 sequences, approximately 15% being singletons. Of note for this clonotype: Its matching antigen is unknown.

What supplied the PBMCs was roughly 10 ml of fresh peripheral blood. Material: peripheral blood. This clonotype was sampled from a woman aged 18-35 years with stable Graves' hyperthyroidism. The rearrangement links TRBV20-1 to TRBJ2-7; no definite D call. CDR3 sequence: CSALTTYEQYF. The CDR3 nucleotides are TGCAGTGCGTTGACAACCTACGAGCAGTACTTC.